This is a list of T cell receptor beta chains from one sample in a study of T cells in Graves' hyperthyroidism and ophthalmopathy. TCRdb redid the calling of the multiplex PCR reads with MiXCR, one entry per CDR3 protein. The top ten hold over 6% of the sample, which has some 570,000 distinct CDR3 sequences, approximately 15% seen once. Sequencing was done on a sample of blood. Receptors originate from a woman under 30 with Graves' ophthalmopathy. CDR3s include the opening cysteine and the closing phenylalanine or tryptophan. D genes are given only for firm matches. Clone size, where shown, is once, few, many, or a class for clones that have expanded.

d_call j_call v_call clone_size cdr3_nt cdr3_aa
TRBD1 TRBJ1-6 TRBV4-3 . TGCGCCAGCAGCCAAGCGGGACAGGGGCGTTCACCCCTCCACTTT CASSQAGQGRSPLHF
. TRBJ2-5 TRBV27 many TGTGCCAGCAGTTTCGTACCGGGCGGAAAGACCCAGTACTTC CASSFVPGGKTQYF
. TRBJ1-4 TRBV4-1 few TGCGCCAGCAGCCAGAGGGGACAAGCCCGGGGGGAAAAACTGTTTTTT CASSQRGQARGEKLFF
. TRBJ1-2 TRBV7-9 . TGTGCCAGCAGCGCCTGGGAAAAGGCGGCCTATGGCTACACCTTC CASSAWEKAAYGYTF
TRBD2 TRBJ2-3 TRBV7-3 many TGTGCCAGCAGCTCCTCGGGACTAGCTGGAGATACGCAGTATTTT CASSSSGLAGDTQYF
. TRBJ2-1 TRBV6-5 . TGTGCCAGCAGTTGGGGGGGCAGGGTCTACAATGAGCAGTTCTTC CASSWGGRVYNEQFF
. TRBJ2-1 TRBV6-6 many TGTGCCAGCAGTTACTCCCAGTTGCGTGAGCAGTTCTTC CASSYSQLREQFF
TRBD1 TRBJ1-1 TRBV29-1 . TGCAGCGGCGAGACAGGGGGCACTGAAGCTTTCTTT CSGETGGTEAFF
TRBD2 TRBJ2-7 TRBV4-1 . TGCGCCAGCAGCCAATTTTTGGTCCTGAAGGCGGGAGAACCTTACGAGCAGTACTTC CASSQFLVLKAGEPYEQYF
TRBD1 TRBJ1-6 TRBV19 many TGTGCCAGTACCGAGGACAGGGGGTTAAATTCACCCCTCCACTTT CASTEDRGLNSPLHF
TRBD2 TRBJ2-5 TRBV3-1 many TGTGCCAGCAGCCAAGGTCCCAGCGGGAGGGAGACCCAGTACTTC CASSQGPSGRETQYF
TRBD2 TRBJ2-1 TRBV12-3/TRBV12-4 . TGTGCCAGCAGTTTACCGGGACTAGCGGGAGGGCCGCTGAATGAGCAGTTCTTC CASSLPGLAGGPLNEQFF
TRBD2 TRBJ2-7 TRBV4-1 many TGCGCCAGCAGCCGAGGGACTACGTGGGAGCAGTACTTC CASSRGTTWEQYF
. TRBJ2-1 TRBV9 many TGTGCCAGCGGACAAGGGGACAATGAGCAGTTCTTC CASGQGDNEQFF
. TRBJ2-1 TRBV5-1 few TGCGCCAGCAGCCCATATAGCGAGTTCTCCTACAATGAGCAGTTCTTC CASSPYSEFSYNEQFF
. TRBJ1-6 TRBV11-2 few TGTGCCAGCAGCTTCCGGGACACTGCATTGAATTCACCCCTCCACTTT CASSFRDTALNSPLHF
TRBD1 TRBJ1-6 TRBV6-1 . TGTGCCAGCAGTGGCCGGGGACAGGTCAATTCACCCCTCCACTTT CASSGRGQVNSPLHF
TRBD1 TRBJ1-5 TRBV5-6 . TGTGCCAGCAGCTTAGCAGGGGGCCATAGCAATCAGCCCCAGCATTTT CASSLAGGHSNQPQHF
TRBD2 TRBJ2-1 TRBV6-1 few TGTGCGACATGTGGGGGGGGGGACCCCTACAATGAGCAGTTCTTC CATCGGGDPYNEQFF
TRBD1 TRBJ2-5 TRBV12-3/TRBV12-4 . TGTGCCAGCAGGAAACTAGGGGACAGGCAAGAGACCCAGTACTTC CASRKLGDRQETQYF
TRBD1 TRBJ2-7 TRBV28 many TGTGCCAGCAGTTTTCCCGGGGACAGCGCCTACGAGCAGTACTTC CASSFPGDSAYEQYF
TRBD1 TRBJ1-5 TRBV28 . TGTGCCAGCAGGGGAACAGGGGGTCGGAGTCAGCCCCAGCATTTT CASRGTGGRSQPQHF
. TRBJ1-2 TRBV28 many TGTGCCAGCAGCCCTCATGGACAGTACTATGGCTACACCTTC CASSPHGQYYGYTF
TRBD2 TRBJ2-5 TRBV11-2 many TGTGCCAGCAGCTTGAGGACTAGGGCGGAAGAGACCCAGTACTTC CASSLRTRAEETQYF
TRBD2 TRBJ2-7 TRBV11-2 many TGTGCCAGCGGCTTAGGGCGGGGACTAGCGTCCTACGAGCAGTACTTC CASGLGRGLASYEQYF
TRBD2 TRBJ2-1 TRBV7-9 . TGTGCCAGCAGCTTTCTCAGGACTAGAATGGGCAATGAGCAGTTCTTC CASSFLRTRMGNEQFF
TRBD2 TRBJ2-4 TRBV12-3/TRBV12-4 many TGTGCCAGCAGTATAGCGGGAGGGAACATTCAGTACTTC CASSIAGGNIQYF
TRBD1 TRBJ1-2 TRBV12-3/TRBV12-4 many TGTGCCAGCAGTTTTATTGACAGGGACAACTATGGCTACACCTTC CASSFIDRDNYGYTF
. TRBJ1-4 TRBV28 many TGTGCCAGCAGTTCGGACCGGCAAGATAATGAAAAACTGTTTTTT CASSSDRQDNEKLFF
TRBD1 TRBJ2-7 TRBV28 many TGTGCCAGCAGCAACATCCCACTCCGGGACAGGAACTACGAGCAGTACTTC CASSNIPLRDRNYEQYF
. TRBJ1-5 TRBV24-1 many TGTGCCACCAGTGATTTGTCCGAAAATCAGCCCCAGCATTTT CATSDLSENQPQHF
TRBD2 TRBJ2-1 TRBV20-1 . TGCAGTGCTAGAGATGGGACTAGCGGGACCTACAATGAGCAGTTCTTC CSARDGTSGTYNEQFF
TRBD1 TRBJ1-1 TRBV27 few TGTGCCAACAGTTCACAACCACAACACAGGGGGGGTCTGAGCACTGAAGCTTTCTTC CANSSQPQHRGGLSTEAFF
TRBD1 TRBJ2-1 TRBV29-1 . TGCAGCGTTGGGACAGGGGAGGACAATGAGCAGTTCTTC CSVGTGEDNEQFF
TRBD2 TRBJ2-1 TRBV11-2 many TGTGCCAGCAGCTTAGGACTAGCGGGAGGTTGGAATGAGCAGTTCTTC CASSLGLAGGWNEQFF
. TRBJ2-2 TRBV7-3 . TGTGCCAGCAGTTTGAGGTTTGGCAACACCGGGGAGCTGTTTTTT CASSLRFGNTGELFF
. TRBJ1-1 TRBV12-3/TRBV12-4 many TGTGCCAGCATTCTTCTCAGGGGTTTGAACACTGAAGCTTTCTTT CASILLRGLNTEAFF
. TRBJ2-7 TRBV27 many TGTGCCAGCAGTCGGGTGGGGAGGTACTACGAGCAGTACTTC CASSRVGRYYEQYF
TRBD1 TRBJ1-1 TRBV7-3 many TGTGCCAGCAGCCCCACAGGGGGAGTTGGCACTGAAGCTTTCTTT CASSPTGGVGTEAFF
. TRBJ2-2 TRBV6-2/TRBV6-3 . TGTGCCAGCAGCCTTGATCTAAGGTCGGTCACCGGGGAGCTGTTTTTT CASSLDLRSVTGELFF
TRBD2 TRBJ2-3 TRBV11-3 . TGTGCCAGCAGCTCCGCGAGGACCGGGACTAGCGGCGCAGATACGCAGTATTTT CASSSARTGTSGADTQYF
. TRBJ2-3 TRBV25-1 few TGTGCCAGCAGCAGAATTTCCGGGAGCACAGATACGCAGTATTTT CASSRISGSTDTQYF
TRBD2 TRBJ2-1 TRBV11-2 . TGTGCCAGCAGCTTATACACCGGGACTAGCGGGAGGGCCCATGAGCAGTTCTTC CASSLYTGTSGRAHEQFF
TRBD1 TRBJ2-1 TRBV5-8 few TGTGCCAGCAGGCGCACCGGGACAGGGATTAATGAGCAGTTCTTC CASRRTGTGINEQFF
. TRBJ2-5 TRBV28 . TGTGCCAGCAGTACTGGAGGGGCCATTTTAGAATTC CASSTGGAILEF